Shown below are 20 T cell receptor beta chains from a single sample sequenced in a study of CD8+CD57+ T cells in acquired aplastic anemia. According to the study, genomic DNA was the template for TCR beta VDJ and CDR3 profiling. TCRdb reprocessed the reads via MiXCR and lists one record per CDR3 protein. The sample shows about 190,000 distinct CDR3 sequences, 64% of them seen only once. Source material: sorted CD4+, CD8+, or CD8+CD57+ T cells (not recorded which) from PBMCs. Every receptor here comes from a human donor with severe aplastic anemia or a healthy control (not recorded which).

The V gene is TRBV2, the J gene TRBJ2-5; a weak D match, TRBD2 (7 bases). Trimming took off 6 bases at V and 5 bases at J, with 16 bases between the two ends. The CDR3 is 14 residues long. Germline CDR1 reads SNHLY; CDR2 reads FYNNEI. The CDR3 region has the DNA TGTGCCAGCAGGCGGGGGCAGGGCGCTGAGACCCAGTACTTC. The encoded protein is CASRRGQGAETQYF.

This clonotype came up many times. The chain recombines TRBV30 with TRBJ1-4; tentatively, D is TRBD1 (6 bases). Germline V gives CDR1 GTSNPN, CDR2 SVGIG (reference sequence). Trimming removed 8 bases from V and 17 bases from J, with 18 bases in between. The CDR3 covers 10 residues. For the CDR3, the DNA is TGTGCCGGCCTCCGGGACACCCCCTTTTTT. Protein: CAGLRDTPFF.

V gene TRBV7-8 combines with J gene TRBJ2-7; 11 nucleotides line up with TRBD2. The V gene's germline CDR1 is SGHVS and CDR2 FQNEAQ. This CDR3 has 16 residues. The V and J ends lost 5 bases and 2 bases, in that order; junction bases with no gene match: 8. CDR3 DNA: TGTGCCAGCAGCCCGTGGGGGACTAGCGGTACCTACGAGCAGTACTTC. Its protein product is CASSPWGTSGTYEQYF. Based on the CDR3 plus reference TRBV7-8 and TRBJ2-7, the full variable domain is GAGVSQSPRYKVAKRGQDVALRCDPISGHVSLFWYQQALGQGPEFLTYFQNEAQLDKSGLPSDRFFAERPEGSVSTLKIQRTQQEDSAVYLCASSPWGTSGTYEQYFGPGTRLTVT.

The chain employs TRBV7-2 and TRBJ2-1; TRBD2 agrees at 11 bases. CDR1 is SGHTA and CDR2 is FQGNSA in the germline V gene. This CDR3 contains 16 residues. V dropped 5 bases and J dropped 9; count of bases not matched to a gene: 12. The DNA for the CDR3 is TGTGCCAGCAGCCTAATAGCGGGGGGGTTAAGCGTTGAGCAGTTCTTC. This codes for CASSLIAGGLSVEQFF.

This clonotype occurred many times. The DNA for the CDR3 is TGTGCCAGCAGTTCGTCGGGCACTGAAGCTTTCTTT. It encodes CASSSSGTEAFF. The J gene is TRBJ1-1, the V gene TRBV5-4; D gene unclear. CDR3 length: 12 residues. The V end lost 5 bases, the J end lost 4 bases, and 9 bases lay between the germline ends. Germline CDR1 reads SGHNT; CDR2 reads YYREEE (reference sequence).

The chain has TRBV12-3 or TRBV12-4 and TRBJ1-1, with TRBD1 matching 8 bases. The CDR3 is made up of 13 amino acids. V was clipped by 6 bases and J by 7 bases; unmatched bases: 7. CDR3 nucleotide sequence: TGTGCCAGCAGCCCGACAGGGGACCGTGAAGCTTTCTTT. It is translated as CASSPTGDREAFF.

The chain recombines TRBV9 with TRBJ1-4, with a possible D match to TRBD1 (6 bases). The CDR3 extends over 14 amino acids. The V end was cut by 0 bases, the J end by 8 bases, with 11 bases between. Germline V gene sequence: CDR1 SGDLS, CDR2 YYNGEE. The CDR3 spells CASSVGGADEKLFF. CDR3 coding DNA: TGTGCCAGCAGCGTAGGGGGGGCGGACGAAAAACTGTTTTTT. Looking up the rest from reference TRBV9 and TRBJ1-4 gives the full variable domain: DSGVTQTPKHLITATGQRVTLRCSPRSGDLSVYWYQQSLDQGLQFLIQYYNGEERAKGNILERFSAQQFPDLHSELNLSSLELGDSALYFCASSVGGADEKLFFGSGTQLSVL.

This clonotype was observed at least ten times. V usage is TRBV20-1 and J usage is TRBJ2-1; maybe TRBD2 (6 bases). The V end was cut by 6 bases, the J end by 5 bases, with 17 bases between. Germline lookup yields CDR1 DFQATT and CDR2 SNEGSKA (reference sequence). This CDR3 is 14 amino acids long. CDR3: CSAPGELANNEQFF. In DNA, the CDR3 is TGCAGTGCCCCCGGGGAACTAGCAAACAATGAGCAGTTCTTC.

This clonotype was picked up many times. The V gene is TRBV19, the J gene TRBJ1-1; 9 nucleotides line up with TRBD1. Germline values: CDR1 LNHDA, CDR2 SQIVND (reference sequence). With V trimmed by 6 bases and J by 4 bases, 9 bases remained unmatched. CDR3 length: 15 amino acids. CDR3 in DNA: TGTGCCAGTAGCCTCGGACAGGGGTTTTTCACTGAAGCTTTCTTT. This codes for CASSLGQGFFTEAFF.

V usage is TRBV7-2 and J usage is TRBJ1-5; TRBD1 matches 10 bases. The ends lost 5 bases at V and 3 bases at J; junction bases unmatched: 4. This CDR3 has 15 residues. Germline CDR1 is SGHTA and CDR2 is FQGNSA. CDR3 sequence (DNA): TGTGCCAGCAGCGTTGACAGGGGGCTCAATCAGCCCCAGCATTTT. It specifies CASSVDRGLNQPQHF.

This clonotype was seen ten or more times. V gene TRBV30 combines with J gene TRBJ1-1; tentative D call: TRBD1 (5 bases). The V gene's germline CDR1 is GTSNPN and CDR2 SVGIG (reference sequence). The CDR3 is 11 amino acids. The germline V and J ends were trimmed by 4 bases and 5 bases, with 8 bases remaining between them. The CDR3 reads CAWNGGTEAFF. In DNA, the CDR3 is TGTGCCTGGAATGGGGGGACTGAAGCTTTCTTT.

In this sample, this clonotype turned up once. The chain has TRBV20-1 and TRBJ1-2, with D perhaps matching TRBD1 (5 bases). This CDR3 region has 14 residues. Per germline, CDR1 DFQATT and CDR2 SNEGSKA (reference sequence). The germline V and J ends were trimmed by 6 bases and 4 bases, with 18 bases remaining between them. Written as DNA, the CDR3 is TGCAGTGCGCCCCGACTAGCGGGGGGCTATGGCTACACCTTC. Amino acids: CSAPRLAGGYGYTF.

The gene calls are TRBV19 and TRBJ2-1; maybe TRBD1 (5 bases). Germline V CDR1 and CDR2: LNHDA, SQIVND (reference sequence). The CDR3 is made up of 15 amino acids. V lost 5 bases, J lost 0 bases, and 11 bases lay in between. The CDR3 DNA reads TGTGCCAGTAGTCAGCTGACAGACTCCTACAATGAGCAGTTCTTC. It specifies CASSQLTDSYNEQFF.

This chain uses TRBV19 with TRBJ1-2; D remains unclear. Trimming pared 3 bases from V and 4 bases from J, leaving 12 bases between. Germline assignment: CDR1 LNHDA and CDR2 SQIVND (reference sequence). The CDR3 length is 14 residues. The CDR3 DNA reads TGTGCCAGTAGTATCTTCCCGGAGGCCTATGGCTACACCTTC. Protein: CASSIFPEAYGYTF.

The rearrangement links TRBV12-3 or TRBV12-4 to TRBJ1-2; the D gene is possibly TRBD1 (5 bases). CDR3 length: 15 residues. V lost 5 bases and J 4 bases, leaving 17 bases between the germline ends. For the CDR3, the DNA is TGTGCCAGCAGTGAAGCGATAGGGGAGGGCTATGGCTACACCTTC. It yields the protein CASSEAIGEGYGYTF.

V and J are TRBV7-9 and TRBJ2-2; 7 positions agree with TRBD2. The CDR3 is 17 amino acids. V trimming: 4 bases; J trimming: 2 bases; junction bases outside the gene matches: 10. CDR1 and CDR2 from the germline V gene are SEHNR and FQNEAQ (reference sequence). CDR3 in amino acids: CASSSLRGSLNTGELFF. The CDR3 DNA sequence: TGTGCCAGCAGCTCCCTGCGGGGGTCACTAAACACCGGGGAGCTGTTTTTT.

CDR3: CSAQGGIQETQYF. The CDR3 coding sequence is TGCAGCGCTCAAGGGGGGATACAAGAGACCCAGTACTTC. The chain joins TRBV29-1 to TRBJ2-5, with D perhaps given as TRBD1 or TRBD2 (6 bases each). Trimming pared 7 bases from V and 2 bases from J, leaving 14 bases between. The CDR3 totals 13 residues. CDR1 SQVTM and CDR2 ANQGSEA come from the germline V gene.

The chain uses TRBV5-1 and TRBJ1-2; TRBD1 might be the D (6 bases). Trimming removed 4 bases at V and 1 base at J, with 14 bases between. The CDR3 runs 15 residues. Germline lookup yields CDR1 SGHRS and CDR2 YFSETQ. Here the CDR3 DNA reads TGCGCCAGCAGCGATGGGACAATGATTAACTATGGCTACACCTTC. Its protein product is CASSDGTMINYGYTF.

Concerning this clonotype itself: A single base separates this from a much larger clone, so it may be a read error. No conserved phenylalanine or tryptophan ends this CDR3, so it is likely a read error. The chain couples TRBV6-6 to TRBJ2-5, with TRBD1 matching 7 bases. The germline V gene has CDR1 MNHNY and CDR2 SVGAGI (reference sequence). The junction had 12 bases not matched to a gene; V was cut back by 8 bases and J by 3 bases. The CDR3 sequence is 15 residues long. CDR3 loop: CASLGQMGPEETQYL. DNA for the CDR3: TGTGCCAGCCTGGGACAGATGGGCCCAGAAGAGACCCAGTACCTC.

This chain links TRBV19 with TRBJ1-2, with D unclear. Trimming removed 7 bases at V and 8 bases at J, with 14 bases between. This CDR3 has 12 amino acids. Germline V gene lookup returns CDR1 LNHDA and CDR2 SQIVND (reference sequence). The CDR3: CASTLQAGGYTF. The CDR3, as DNA: TGTGCCAGTACCCTTCAGGCTGGCGGCTACACCTTC.